This T cell receptor (beta chain) appears in the sequencing data of a study of technical replicates of blood from a handful of donors. The method was immunoSEQ multiplex PCR; TCRdb's version includes in-frame clones alone and lacks a portion of them. Among 11,000 to 15,000 clones, approximately 80% were seen once, and the ten largest hold roughly 13%. The length of the CDR3 is 19 residues. The V and J ends lost 3 bases and 2 bases, in that order; junction bases with no gene match: 8. Germline V gives CDR1 MNHEY, CDR2 SMNVEV (reference sequence). This receptor was identified in a human donor in good health. This chain joins TRBV27 and TRBJ2-3; 16 bases are shared with TRBD2. The sample comprised PBMCs. The CDR3 sequence: CASSFLLGLAGGNTDTQYF. The CDR3 nucleotides are TGTGCCAGCAGTTTTCTTCTGGGACTAGCGGGAGGGAACACAGATACGCAGTATTTT.